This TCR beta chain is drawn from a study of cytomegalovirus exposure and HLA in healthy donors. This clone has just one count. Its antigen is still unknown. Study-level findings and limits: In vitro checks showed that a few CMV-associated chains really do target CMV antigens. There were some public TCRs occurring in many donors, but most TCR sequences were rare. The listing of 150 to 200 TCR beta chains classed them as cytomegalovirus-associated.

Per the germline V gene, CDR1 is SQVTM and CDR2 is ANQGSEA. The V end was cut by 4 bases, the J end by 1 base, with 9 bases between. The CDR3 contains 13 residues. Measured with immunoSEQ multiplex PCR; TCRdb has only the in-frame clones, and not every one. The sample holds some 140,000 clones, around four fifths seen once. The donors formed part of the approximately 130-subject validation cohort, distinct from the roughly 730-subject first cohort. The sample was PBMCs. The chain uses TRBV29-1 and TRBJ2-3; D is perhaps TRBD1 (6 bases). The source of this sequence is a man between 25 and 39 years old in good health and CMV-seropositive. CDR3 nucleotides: TGCAGCGTTGCGTCAGGGGGCACAGATACGCAGTATTTT. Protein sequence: CSVASGGTDTQYF.